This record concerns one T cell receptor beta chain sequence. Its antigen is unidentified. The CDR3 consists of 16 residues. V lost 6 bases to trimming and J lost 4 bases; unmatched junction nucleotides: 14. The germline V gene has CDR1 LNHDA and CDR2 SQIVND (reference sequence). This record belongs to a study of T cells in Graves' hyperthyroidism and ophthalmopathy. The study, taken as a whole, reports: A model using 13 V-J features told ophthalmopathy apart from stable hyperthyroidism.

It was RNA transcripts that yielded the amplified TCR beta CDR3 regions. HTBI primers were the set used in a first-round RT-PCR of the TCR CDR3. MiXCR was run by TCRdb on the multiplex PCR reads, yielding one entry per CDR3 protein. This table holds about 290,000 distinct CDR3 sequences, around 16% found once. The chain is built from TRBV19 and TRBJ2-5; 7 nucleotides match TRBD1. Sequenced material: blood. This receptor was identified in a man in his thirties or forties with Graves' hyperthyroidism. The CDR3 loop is CASSARWRQGGETQYF. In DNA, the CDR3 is TGTGCCAGTAGCGCCCGGTGGCGACAGGGTGGAGAGACCCAGTACTTC.